The clone carrying this T cell receptor (beta chain) was seen at least ten times. Its antigen is not known. The data originate from a study of T cells in Graves' hyperthyroidism and ophthalmopathy. Looking at the study overall: Peripheral blood collection took place at initial diagnosis, before any treatment. Study-level points and caveats: Researchers report that a 13 V-J model separated ophthalmopathy from stable hyperthyroidism. The model predicted ophthalmopathy a median approximately six months before onset.

TCR beta CDR3 regions were amplified from RNA. RT-PCR in the first round (using the HTBI primer set) targeted the TCR CDR3. MiXCR, applied by TCRdb to the multiplex PCR reads, yields one record per CDR3 protein. The sample has over 350,000 distinct CDR3 sequences, about a fifth seen once. The J segment lost 5 bases and the V segment lost 2 bases, leaving 6 bases of the junction unmatched. The CDR3 sequence is 15 residues long. Germline CDR1 SGHTA, CDR2 FQGTGA. Diagnoses were made from clinical symptoms, serum measures (thyroxine and TRAb), thyroid ultrasound and orbital computed tomography. Sequencing input: blood. This clonotype originated in a young man with Graves' ophthalmopathy. The rearrangement joins TRBV7-3 to TRBJ2-3, with 8 bases lining up with TRBD1. This CDR3 reads CASSLQSDRGDTQYF. CDR3 DNA: TGTGCCAGCAGCTTACAATCCGACAGGGGAGATACGCAGTATTTT.